A single TCR beta chain is shown here with its context. Its antigen is unknown. These data come from a study of cytomegalovirus exposure and HLA in healthy donors. Study as a whole: Earlier, some 170 million T cells were analyzed, and approximately 110 million unique TCR beta sequences were found among them.

Broader study findings: HLA restriction was apparent for most CMV-associated TCR beta chains in a later analysis. High specificity and sensitivity for cytomegalovirus status were reported for the classifier. Cytomegalovirus association was assigned to about 150 TCR beta chains.

Germline trimming cut 4 bases from V and 0 bases from J; bases unmatched to any gene: 10. The CDR3 length is 18 residues. Per germline, CDR1 MNHEY and CDR2 SMNVEV (reference sequence). A multiplex PCR was run with 60 Vbeta primers and 13 Jbeta primers. Assay: immunoSEQ multiplex PCR; the TCRdb copy retains only in-frame clones and omits some. Seen here are 95,000 to 150,000 clones, roughly 76% observed once, and the top ten hold 2.1%. The chain joins TRBV27 to TRBJ1-5, with 9 nucleotides matching TRBD1. Specimen: PBMCs. The TCR was taken from a man aged 25 to 40 in good health and CMV-seronegative. This chain's CDR3 is CASSSHRTGEYSNQPQHF. CDR3 DNA sequence: TGTGCCAGCAGTTCGCACCGGACAGGGGAATATAGCAATCAGCCCCAGCATTTT.